A single sample gave rise to the 16 T cell receptor beta chains below, sequenced in a study of shared clonotypes between healthy human individuals. Using immunoSEQ multiplex PCR, the repertoire was profiled, and TCRdb retains in-frame clones only, with some absent. The sample records hundreds of thousands of clones, approximately 79% being singletons. Sequencing was done on a sample of memory CD4+ T cells sorted from blood. Subset defined: CD45RA-negative fraction. Source of these receptors: a young woman in good health.

J is TRBJ2-1 and V is TRBV9; TRBD2 is a possible D gene (6 bases). Trimming shortened V by 3 bases and J by 0 bases, and 22 bases separated the two germline ends. CDR1 and CDR2 (germline): SGDLS, YYNGEE. This CDR3 is built from 19 residues. CDR3 nucleotides: TGTGCCAGCAGCGGAGGAGGGATTATCGCCGAATACTCCTACAATGAGCAGTTCTTC. It codes for CASSGGGIIAEYSYNEQFF.

This rearrangement joins TRBV18 to TRBJ1-3; possible D gene TRBD1, 6 bases. Per germline, CDR1 KGHSH and CDR2 LQKENI. The CDR3 sequence is 17 residues long. V lost 2 bases and J lost 0, with 14 bases in between. The CDR3 nucleotides are TGTGCCAGCTCACCAAATGGGGGCATAAGCTCTGGAAACACCATATATTTT. Amino acids: CASSPNGGISSGNTIYF.

The J gene is TRBJ2-1, the V gene TRBV5-1; D is undetermined. The CDR3 totals 14 residues. Trimming stripped 1 base from V and 0 bases from J, with 5 bases between. Germline lookup yields CDR1 SGHRS and CDR2 YFSETQ. The CDR3 region has the DNA TGCGCCAGCAGCTTGCTTTACTCCTACAATGAGCAGTTCTTC. Protein: CASSLLYSYNEQFF.

This chain joins TRBV29-1 and TRBJ2-7, with a weak D call TRBD2 (6 bases). The CDR3 extends over 12 amino acids. V was trimmed by 7 bases and J by 0 bases, leaving 10 bases between them. CDR1 and CDR2 (germline): SQVTM, ANQGSEA. The CDR3 protein is CSGGMSSYEQYF. CDR3 sequence (DNA): TGCAGCGGCGGGATGAGCTCCTACGAGCAGTACTTC.

The rearrangement joins TRBV7-9 to TRBJ2-2; 8 nucleotides match TRBD1. The CDR3 runs 17 residues. V shed 5 bases, J shed 3 bases, and the junction held 11 bases outside the gene matches. Germline-derived CDR1 and CDR2 are SEHNR and FQNEAQ (reference sequence). The CDR3 sequence: CASSLMKGQGDTGELFF. Here the CDR3 DNA reads TGTGCCAGCAGCCTAATGAAAGGACAGGGAGACACCGGGGAGCTGTTTTTT. The full variable domain, rest sourced from reference TRBV7-9 and TRBJ2-2, is DTGVSQNPRHKITKRGQNVTFRCDPISEHNRLYWYRQTLGQGPEFLTYFQNEAQLEKSRLLSDRFSAERPKGSFSTLEIQRTEQGDSAMYLCASSLMKGQGDTGELFFGEGSRLTVL.

This clone was seen only once. V gene TRBV19 combines with J gene TRBJ1-1; a weak D match, TRBD1 (5 bases). V lost 3 bases, J lost 5 bases, and 10 bases lay in between. Germline CDR1 and CDR2: LNHDA and SQIVND (reference sequence). This CDR3 is built from 13 residues. The CDR3 nucleotides are TGTGCCAGTAGTATGTTAGGGGAAACTGAAGCTTTCTTT. Translating it yields CASSMLGETEAFF.

The chain is built from TRBV19 and TRBJ2-2; 7 nucleotides match TRBD2. Unmatched junction bases numbered 5, after V lost 1 base and J lost 6 bases. Germline lookup yields CDR1 LNHDA and CDR2 SQIVND (reference sequence). The CDR3 extends over 15 amino acids. As DNA, the CDR3 is TGTGCCAGTAGTATAGTCTCTAGCGGCGCCGGGGAGCTGTTTTTT. Translated, it gives CASSIVSSGAGELFF.

V gene TRBV11-1 combines with J gene TRBJ1-4; D is uncertain. The germline V gene has CDR1 SGHAT and CDR2 FQDESV (reference sequence). The V end lost 4 bases, the J end lost 11 bases, and 14 bases lay between the germline ends. CDR3 length: 13 residues. CDR3 region: CASSSGGKVKLFF. The DNA of the CDR3 is TGTGCCAGCAGCTCCGGCGGAAAAGTCAAACTGTTTTTT.

CDR3 sequence (DNA): TGTGCCAGTAGTATGGGACAGGGGGTGCGCGAGCAGTACTTC. Its protein product is CASSMGQGVREQYF. V and J are TRBV19 and TRBJ2-7, with 11 bases fitting TRBD1. The junction had 4 bases not matched to a gene; V was cut back by 3 bases and J by 6 bases. Germline CDR1 and CDR2: LNHDA and SQIVND (reference sequence). The CDR3 spans 14 residues.

The chain employs TRBV10-2 and TRBJ1-5; D may be TRBD1 (6 bases). Germline V lookup: CDR1 WSHSY, CDR2 SAAADI. Trimming pared 4 bases from V and 2 bases from J, leaving 9 bases between. The CDR3 extends over 14 amino acids. CDR3 nucleotide sequence: TGCGCCAGCAGTGGTTCAGGGGGCAATCAGCCCCAGCATTTT. Protein sequence: CASSGSGGNQPQHF.

The chain is built from TRBV28 and TRBJ1-5; D is possibly TRBD1 (5 bases). Germline assignment: CDR1 MDHEN and CDR2 SYDVKM. V lost 5 bases to trimming and J lost 2 bases, with 13 bases between them. This CDR3 has 15 residues. The CDR3 DNA follows: TGTGCCAGCAGTGTAACAGGAGTACGCAATCAGCCCCAGCATTTT. Translating it yields CASSVTGVRNQPQHF.

This chain connects TRBV7-9 to TRBJ2-7, with D perhaps matching TRBD1 (5 bases). Trimming stripped 1 base from V and 4 bases from J, with 14 bases between. The V gene's germline CDR1 is SEHNR and CDR2 FQNEAQ (reference sequence). CDR3 length: 15 residues. DNA of the CDR3: TGTGCCAGCAGCTTAGTCGGTAGGGGCGTTTACGAGCAGTACTTC. Encoded protein: CASSLVGRGVYEQYF.

This rearrangement joins TRBV5-1 to TRBJ1-3, with D unclear. The CDR3 is 14 residues long. Germline CDR1 and CDR2: SGHRS and YFSETQ. With 0 bases removed from V and 4 bases from J, the gap between germline ends came to 8 bases. CDR3 loop: CASSLGVEGNTIYF. The CDR3 nucleotides read TGCGCCAGCAGCTTGGGGGTCGAAGGAAACACCATATATTTT.

This clone was recorded once. The CDR3 region is CASSYSDGGSVYGYTF. The CDR3 nucleotides are TGTGCCAGCAGTTACTCGGACGGGGGGTCTGTCTATGGCTACACCTTC. The J gene is TRBJ1-2, the V gene TRBV6-5; a weak D match, TRBD1 (5 bases). Germline assignment: CDR1 MNHEY and CDR2 SVGAGI. Trimming shortened V by 0 bases and J by 4 bases, and 15 bases separated the two germline ends. The CDR3 totals 16 residues.

This clone occurred a few times. The sample holds other DNA sequences that translate to the same CDR3. The genes are TRBV5-1 and TRBJ2-1; D perhaps matches TRBD1 (6 bases). The CDR3 runs to 15 residues. Per the germline V gene, CDR1 is SGHRS and CDR2 is YFSETQ. Trimming took 1 base from V and 3 from J, leaving 11 bases between them. CDR3: CASSLSSTGYNEQFF. As DNA, the CDR3 is TGCGCCAGCAGCTTGTCCTCGACAGGCTACAATGAGCAGTTCTTC.

J is TRBJ2-7 and V is TRBV19; 7 bases are a match to TRBD1. V was clipped by 7 bases and J by 5 bases; unmatched bases: 11. The CDR3 covers 14 residues. The germline CDR1 and CDR2 sequences are LNHDA and SQIVND (reference sequence). DNA for the CDR3: TGTGCCAGTACCCGGGACAGCTCTCGGGACGAGCAGTACTTC. This gives the protein CASTRDSSRDEQYF. Full variable domain (outside the CDR3, taken from reference TRBV19 and TRBJ2-7): DGGITQSPKYLFRKEGQNVTLSCEQNLNHDAMYWYRQDPGQGLRLIYYSQIVNDFQKGDIAEGYSVSREKKESFPLTVTSAQKNPTAFYLCASTRDSSRDEQYFGPGTRLTVT.